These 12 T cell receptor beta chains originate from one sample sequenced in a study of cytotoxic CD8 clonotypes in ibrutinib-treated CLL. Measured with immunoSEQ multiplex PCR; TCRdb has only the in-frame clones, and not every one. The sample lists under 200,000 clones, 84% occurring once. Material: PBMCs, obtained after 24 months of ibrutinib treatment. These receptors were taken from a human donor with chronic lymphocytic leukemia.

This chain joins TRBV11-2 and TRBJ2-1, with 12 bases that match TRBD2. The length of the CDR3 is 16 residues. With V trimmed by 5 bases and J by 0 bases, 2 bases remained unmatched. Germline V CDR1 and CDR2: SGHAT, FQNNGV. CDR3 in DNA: TGTGCCAGCAGCCCGACTAGCGGGAGCTCCTACAATGAGCAGTTCTTC. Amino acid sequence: CASSPTSGSSYNEQFF.

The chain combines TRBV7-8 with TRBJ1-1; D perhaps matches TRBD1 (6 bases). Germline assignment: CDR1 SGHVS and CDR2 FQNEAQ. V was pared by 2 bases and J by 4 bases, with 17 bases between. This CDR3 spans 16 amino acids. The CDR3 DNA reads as TGTGCCAGCAGCTTAAACGGGGGCGGATTGGTCACTGAAGCTTTCTTT. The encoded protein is CASSLNGGGLVTEAFF. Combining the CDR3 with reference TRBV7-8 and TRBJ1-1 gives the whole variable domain GAGVSQSPRYKVAKRGQDVALRCDPISGHVSLFWYQQALGQGPEFLTYFQNEAQLDKSGLPSDRFFAERPEGSVSTLKIQRTQQEDSAVYLCASSLNGGGLVTEAFFGQGTRLTVV.

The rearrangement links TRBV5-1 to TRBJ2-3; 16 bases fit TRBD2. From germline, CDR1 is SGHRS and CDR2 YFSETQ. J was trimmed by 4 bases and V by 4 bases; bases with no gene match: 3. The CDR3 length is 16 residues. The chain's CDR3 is CASSKGLAGGPDTQYF. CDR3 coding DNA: TGCGCCAGCAGCAAGGGACTAGCGGGGGGGCCAGATACGCAGTATTTT.

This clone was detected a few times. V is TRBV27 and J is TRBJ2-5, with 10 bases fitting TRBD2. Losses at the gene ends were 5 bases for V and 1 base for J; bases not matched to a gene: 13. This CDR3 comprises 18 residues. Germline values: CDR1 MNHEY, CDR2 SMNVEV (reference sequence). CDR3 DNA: TGTGCCAGCAGTCCACAGCCCCCAGCGGGGGGGGTCCAAGAGACCCAGTACTTC. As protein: CASSPQPPAGGVQETQYF.

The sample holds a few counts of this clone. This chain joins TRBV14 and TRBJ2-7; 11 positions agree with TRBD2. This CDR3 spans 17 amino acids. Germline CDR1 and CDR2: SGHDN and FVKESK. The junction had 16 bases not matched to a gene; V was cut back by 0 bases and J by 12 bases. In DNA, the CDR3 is TGTGCCAGCAGCCAAGATCCTTTAGCGGGAGGGCCAAGGCTTCTGTACTTC. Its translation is CASSQDPLAGGPRLLYF. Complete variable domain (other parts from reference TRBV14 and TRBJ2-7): EAGVTQFPSHSVIEKGQTVTLRCDPISGHDNLYWYRRVMGKEIKFLLHFVKESKQDESGMPNNRFLAERTGGTYSTLKVQPAELEDSGVYFCASSQDPLAGGPRLLYFGPGTRLTVT.

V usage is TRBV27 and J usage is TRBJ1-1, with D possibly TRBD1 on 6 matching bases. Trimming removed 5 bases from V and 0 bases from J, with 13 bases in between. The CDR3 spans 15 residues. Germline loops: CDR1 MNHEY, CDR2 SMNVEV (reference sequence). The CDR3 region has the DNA TGTGCCAGCAGTCGGATGGACAGTTTGAACACTGAAGCTTTCTTT. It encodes CASSRMDSLNTEAFF.

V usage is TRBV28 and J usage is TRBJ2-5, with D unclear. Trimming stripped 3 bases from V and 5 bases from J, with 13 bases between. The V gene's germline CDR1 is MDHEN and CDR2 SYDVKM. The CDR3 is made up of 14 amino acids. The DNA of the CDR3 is TGTGCCAGCAGTTTCCGGCCATCCTCGGAGACCCAGTACTTC. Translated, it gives CASSFRPSSETQYF.

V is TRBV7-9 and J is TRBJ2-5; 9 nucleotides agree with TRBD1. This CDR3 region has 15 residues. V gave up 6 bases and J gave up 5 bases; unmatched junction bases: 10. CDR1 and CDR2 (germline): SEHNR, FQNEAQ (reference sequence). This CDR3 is CASSQYRGRVETQYF. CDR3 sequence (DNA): TGTGCCAGCAGTCAGTACAGGGGGCGAGTGGAGACCCAGTACTTC.

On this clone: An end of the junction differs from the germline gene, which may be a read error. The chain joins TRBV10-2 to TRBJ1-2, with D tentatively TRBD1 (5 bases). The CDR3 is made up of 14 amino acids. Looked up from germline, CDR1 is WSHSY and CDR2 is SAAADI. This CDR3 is CASNEGIGVSGYTF. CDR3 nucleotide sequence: TGCGCCAGCAATGAGGGTATAGGGGTTAGCGGCTACACCTTC.

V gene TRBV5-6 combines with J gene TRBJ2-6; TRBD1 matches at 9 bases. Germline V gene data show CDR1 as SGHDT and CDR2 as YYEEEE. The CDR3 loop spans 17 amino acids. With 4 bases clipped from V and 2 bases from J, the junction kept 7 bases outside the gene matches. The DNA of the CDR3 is TGTGCCAGCAGCCGGGGACAGGGTATCGCTGGGGCCAACGTCCTGACTTTC. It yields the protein CASSRGQGIAGANVLTF.

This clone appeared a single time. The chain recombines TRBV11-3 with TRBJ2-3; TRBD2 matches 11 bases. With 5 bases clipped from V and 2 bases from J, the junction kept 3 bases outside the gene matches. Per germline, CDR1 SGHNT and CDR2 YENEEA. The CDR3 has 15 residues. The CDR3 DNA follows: TGTGCCAGCAGCCCGGGACTAGCGGACACAGATACGCAGTATTTT. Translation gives CASSPGLADTDTQYF.

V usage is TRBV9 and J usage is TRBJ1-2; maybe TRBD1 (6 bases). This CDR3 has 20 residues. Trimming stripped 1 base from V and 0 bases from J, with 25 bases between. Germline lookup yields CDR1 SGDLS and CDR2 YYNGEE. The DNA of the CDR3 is TGTGCCAGCAGCGTAACCCCCTCGTCGGCCGGGGGCTACTCTAACTATGGCTACACCTTC. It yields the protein CASSVTPSSAGGYSNYGYTF.